The following is a T cell receptor beta chain sequence with its context. Its antigen is unknown. The data were obtained in a study of T cell responses to AZD1222 COVID-19 vaccine. Overall study context: Pooling was applied to second doses at about 4 or about 12 weeks.

This table comes from immunoSEQ multiplex PCR, and its TCRdb copy is limited to in-frame clones, with some not included. The table records some 120,000 clones, over 80% of them present only once. The study, taken as a whole, reports: Rises in breadth and depth of Spike-specific TCRs came after two AZD1222 doses. Donor demographics were predominantly white British with a female majority; clonal diversity may be underestimated. Regions 160-218 and 743-854 dominated among vaccine-associated CD4 TCRs spanning spike.

The CDR3 has 11 amino acids. V was clipped by 6 bases and J by 8 bases, with 11 bases between them. Germline V gene sequence: CDR1 DFQATT, CDR2 SNEGSKA (reference sequence). This TCR derives from an adult in good health. V usage is TRBV20-1 and J usage is TRBJ1-3, with no clear D. This specimen consisted of peripheral blood, obtained on day 0 of AZD1222 vaccination. CDR3 bases: TGCAGTGCCACTCCCGGGGACACCATATATTTT. It codes for CSATPGDTIYF.